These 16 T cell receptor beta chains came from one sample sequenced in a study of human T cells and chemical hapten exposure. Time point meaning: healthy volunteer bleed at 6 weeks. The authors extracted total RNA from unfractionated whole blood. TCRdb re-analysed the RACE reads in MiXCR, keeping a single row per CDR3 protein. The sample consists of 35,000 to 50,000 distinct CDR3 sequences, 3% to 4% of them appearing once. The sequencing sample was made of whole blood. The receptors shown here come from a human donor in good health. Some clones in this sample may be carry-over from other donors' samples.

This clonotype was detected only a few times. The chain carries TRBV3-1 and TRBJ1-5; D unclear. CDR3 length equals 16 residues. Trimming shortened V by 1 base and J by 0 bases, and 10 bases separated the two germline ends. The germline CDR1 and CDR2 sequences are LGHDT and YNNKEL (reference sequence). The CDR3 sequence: CASSQGSGYSNQPQHF. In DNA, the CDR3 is TGTGCCAGCAGCCAAGGGTCTGGCTATAGCAATCAGCCCCAGCATTTT.

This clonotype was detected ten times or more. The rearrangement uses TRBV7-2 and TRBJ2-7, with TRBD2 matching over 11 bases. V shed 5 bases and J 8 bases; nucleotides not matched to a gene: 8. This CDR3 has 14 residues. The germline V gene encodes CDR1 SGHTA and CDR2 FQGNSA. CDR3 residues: CASSETSGIGKQYF. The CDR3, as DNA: TGTGCCAGCAGCGAGACTAGCGGGATCGGAAAGCAGTACTTC.

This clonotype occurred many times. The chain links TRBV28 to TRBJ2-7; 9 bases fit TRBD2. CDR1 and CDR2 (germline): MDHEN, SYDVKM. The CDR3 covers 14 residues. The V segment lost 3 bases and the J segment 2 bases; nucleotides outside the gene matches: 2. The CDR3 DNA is TGTGCCAGCAGTTTGGCGGGAGGGCCCTACGAGCAGTACTTC. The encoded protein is CASSLAGGPYEQYF.

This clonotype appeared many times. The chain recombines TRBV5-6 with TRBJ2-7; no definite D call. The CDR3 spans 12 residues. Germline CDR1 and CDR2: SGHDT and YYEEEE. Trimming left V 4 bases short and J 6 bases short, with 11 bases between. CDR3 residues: CASSASPSEQYF. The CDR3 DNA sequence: TGTGCCAGCAGCGCTTCGCCATCCGAGCAGTACTTC.

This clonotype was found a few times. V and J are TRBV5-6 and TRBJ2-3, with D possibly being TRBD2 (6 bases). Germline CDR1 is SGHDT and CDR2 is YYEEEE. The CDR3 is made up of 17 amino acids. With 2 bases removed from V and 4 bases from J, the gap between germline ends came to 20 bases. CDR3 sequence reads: CASSFEALLARADTQYF. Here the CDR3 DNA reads TGTGCCAGCAGCTTTGAGGCCCTACTAGCCCGCGCAGATACGCAGTATTTT.

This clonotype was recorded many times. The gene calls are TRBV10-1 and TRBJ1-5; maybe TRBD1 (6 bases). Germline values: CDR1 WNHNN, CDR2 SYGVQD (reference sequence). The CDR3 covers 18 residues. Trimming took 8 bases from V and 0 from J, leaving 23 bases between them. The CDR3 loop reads CASLPPATGVYSNQPQHF. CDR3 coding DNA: TGCGCCAGCCTCCCCCCGGCGACAGGCGTCTATAGCAATCAGCCCCAGCATTTT.

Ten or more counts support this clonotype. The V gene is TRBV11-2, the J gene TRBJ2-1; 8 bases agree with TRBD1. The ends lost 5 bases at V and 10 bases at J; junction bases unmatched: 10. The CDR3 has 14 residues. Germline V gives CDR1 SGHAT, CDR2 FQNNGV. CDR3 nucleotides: TGTGCCAGCAGCCCCTCCCGGACAGGGATAGAGCAGTTCTTC. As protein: CASSPSRTGIEQFF.

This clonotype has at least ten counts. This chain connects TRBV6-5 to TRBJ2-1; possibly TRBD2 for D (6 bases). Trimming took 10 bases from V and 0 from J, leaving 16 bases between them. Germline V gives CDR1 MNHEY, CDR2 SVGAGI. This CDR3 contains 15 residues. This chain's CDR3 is CATRAGRFSYNEQFF. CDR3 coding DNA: TGTGCCACCAGGGCGGGAAGGTTCTCCTACAATGAGCAGTTCTTC.

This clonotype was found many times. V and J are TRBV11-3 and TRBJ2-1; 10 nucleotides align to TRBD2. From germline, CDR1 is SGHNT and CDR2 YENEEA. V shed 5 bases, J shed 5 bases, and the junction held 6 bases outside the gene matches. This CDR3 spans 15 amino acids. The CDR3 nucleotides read TGTGCCAGCAGCACGGGACTAGCGTCGAACAATGAGCAGTTCTTC. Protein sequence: CASSTGLASNNEQFF.

CDR3 residues: CASSPSGIVGYEQFF. DNA of the CDR3: TGTGCCAGCAGCCCATCTGGAATTGTAGGCTATGAGCAGTTCTTC. V is TRBV28 and J is TRBJ2-1, with D unresolved. V was clipped by 6 bases and J by 8 bases, with 20 bases between them. Germline V gene sequence: CDR1 MDHEN, CDR2 SYDVKM. This CDR3 contains 15 residues.

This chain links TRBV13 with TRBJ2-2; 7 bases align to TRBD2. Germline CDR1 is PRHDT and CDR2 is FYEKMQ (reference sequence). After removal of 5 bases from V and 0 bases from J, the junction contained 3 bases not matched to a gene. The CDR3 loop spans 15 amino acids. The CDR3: CASSTGLANTGELFF. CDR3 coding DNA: TGTGCCAGCAGCACCGGACTAGCGAACACCGGGGAGCTGTTTTTT.

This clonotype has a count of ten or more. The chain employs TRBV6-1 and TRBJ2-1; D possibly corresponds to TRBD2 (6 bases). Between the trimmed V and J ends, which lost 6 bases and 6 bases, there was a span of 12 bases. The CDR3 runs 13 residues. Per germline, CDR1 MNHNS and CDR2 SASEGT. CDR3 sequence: CASRPTTSNEQFF. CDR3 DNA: TGTGCCAGCAGGCCTACGACTAGCAATGAGCAGTTCTTC.

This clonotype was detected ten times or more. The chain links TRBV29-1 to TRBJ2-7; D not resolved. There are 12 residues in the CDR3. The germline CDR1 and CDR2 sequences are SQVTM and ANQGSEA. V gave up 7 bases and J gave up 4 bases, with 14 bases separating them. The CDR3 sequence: CSAGHQEYEQYF. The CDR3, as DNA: TGCAGCGCCGGCCATCAGGAATACGAGCAGTACTTC.

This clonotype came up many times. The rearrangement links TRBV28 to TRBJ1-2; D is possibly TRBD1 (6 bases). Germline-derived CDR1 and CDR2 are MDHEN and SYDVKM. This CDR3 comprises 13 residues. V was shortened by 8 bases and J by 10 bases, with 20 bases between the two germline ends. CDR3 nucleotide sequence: TGTGCCAGCCGACGAGTCGCGGGGGGCGACTACACCTTC. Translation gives CASRRVAGGDYTF.

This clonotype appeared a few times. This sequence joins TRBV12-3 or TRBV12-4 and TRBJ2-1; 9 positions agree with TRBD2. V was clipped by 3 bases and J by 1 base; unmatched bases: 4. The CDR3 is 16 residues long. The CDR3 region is CASSLKTSGSYNEQFF. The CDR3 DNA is TGTGCCAGCAGTTTGAAGACTAGCGGATCCTACAATGAGCAGTTCTTC.

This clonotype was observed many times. CDR3 loop: CATGDSYEQYF. The CDR3 bases are TGTGCCACGGGTGACAGCTACGAGCAGTACTTC. The rearrangement uses TRBV10-3 and TRBJ2-7; D is possibly TRBD1 (5 bases). CDR1 is ENHRY and CDR2 is SYGVKD in the germline V gene. The ends were cut back, 10 bases at V and 3 bases at J, with 10 bases in the middle. This CDR3 spans 11 amino acids.